These 9 T cell receptor beta chains were all obtained from the same sample, sequenced in a study of T cells in Graves' hyperthyroidism and ophthalmopathy. RNA transcripts gave rise to amplified TCR beta CDR3 regions. With the HTBI primer set, the TCR CDR3 went through a first round of RT-PCR. Each CDR3 protein gets one entry after TCRdb re-called the multiplex PCR reads with MiXCR. The table records hundreds of thousands of distinct CDR3 sequences, around 15% of them present only once. The sequenced sample consisted of blood. All receptors come from a woman in her thirties or forties with Graves' ophthalmopathy.

This clonotype was recorded many times. The chain employs TRBV5-1 and TRBJ1-1; unclear D gene. Deletions cut 5 bases from V and 0 bases from J, with 11 bases between. Germline-derived CDR1 and CDR2 are SGHRS and YFSETQ. CDR3 length equals 14 residues. The CDR3 here is CASRPSGVNTEAFF. CDR3 DNA: TGCGCCAGCAGGCCATCCGGGGTGAACACTGAAGCTTTCTTT.

This clonotype has a count of ten or more. The chain joins TRBV20-1 to TRBJ2-5; weak D call: TRBD2 (5 bases). This CDR3 has 13 amino acids. Germline V gene lookup returns CDR1 DFQATT and CDR2 SNEGSKA (reference sequence). The ends were cut back, 3 bases at V and 1 base at J, with 9 bases in the middle. The chain's CDR3 is CSASFGIQETQYF. In DNA form, the CDR3 reads TGCAGTGCTAGTTTCGGGATCCAAGAGACCCAGTACTTC.

The chain couples TRBV18 to TRBJ1-5; 8 positions match TRBD1. Germline CDR1 is KGHSH and CDR2 is LQKENI. Losses at the gene ends were 5 bases for V and 1 base for J; bases not matched to a gene: 4. The CDR3 loop spans 15 amino acids. CDR3 bases: TGTGCCAGCTCATCAGGGGGCACCAGCAATCAGCCCCAGCATTTT. Translation gives CASSSGGTSNQPQHF.

A few counts support this clonotype. The chain combines TRBV6-1 with TRBJ1-3; possibly TRBD1 for D (5 bases). This CDR3 is 14 amino acids long. Deletions cut 5 bases from V and 0 bases from J, with 8 bases between. Looked up from germline, CDR1 is MNHNS and CDR2 is SASEGT. Here the CDR3 DNA reads TGTGCCAGCAGTAAGGGGAGCTCTGGAAACACCATATATTTT. This codes for CASSKGSSGNTIYF.

The chain employs TRBV19 and TRBJ2-7; D is perhaps TRBD2 (6 bases). The germline V and J ends were trimmed by 1 base and 2 bases, with 12 bases remaining between them. Germline CDR1 reads LNHDA; CDR2 reads SQIVND (reference sequence). The CDR3 is made up of 15 amino acids. The CDR3 DNA follows: TGTGCCAGTAGTATAGTTAGCGGATCCACCTACGAGCAGTACTTC. Amino acids: CASSIVSGSTYEQYF.

This chain joins TRBV5-6 and TRBJ1-6; 7 nucleotides align to TRBD1. V shed 3 bases and J 9 bases; nucleotides not matched to a gene: 3. The CDR3 has 13 residues. CDR1 is SGHDT, CDR2 YYEEEE, per germline. CDR3 in DNA: TGTGCCAGCAGCTCGACAGGGCTTTCACCCCTCCACTTT. Its translation is CASSSTGLSPLHF. The full variable domain, rest sourced from reference TRBV5-6 and TRBJ1-6, is DAGVTQSPTHLIKTRGQQVTLRCSPKSGHDTVSWYQQALGQGPQFIFQYYEEEERQRGNFPDRFSGHQFPNYSSELNVNALLLGDSALYLCASSSTGLSPLHFGNGTRLTVT.

V and J are TRBV12-3 or TRBV12-4 and TRBJ2-5, with D possibly TRBD2 on 5 matching bases. The CDR3 is 13 residues long. Trimming pared 5 bases from V and 5 bases from J, leaving 12 bases between. CDR3 sequence (DNA): TGTGCCAGCAGTCCCTCAAAGCGGGAGACCCAGTACTTC. Translating gives CASSPSKRETQYF.

This clonotype was counted many times. V is TRBV11-2 and J is TRBJ2-3, with D possibly being TRBD1 or TRBD2 (6 bases each). CDR3 length: 12 amino acids. In germline, CDR1 is SGHAT, CDR2 FQNNGV. V was clipped by 8 bases and J by 5 bases, with 11 bases between them. This chain's CDR3 is CASGGPRDTQYF. The CDR3 DNA follows: TGTGCCAGCGGGGGGCCTAGAGATACGCAGTATTTT.

This clonotype has at least ten counts. The V gene is TRBV7-8, the J gene TRBJ1-1; D not certain. The CDR3 is 16 amino acids. V was shortened by 1 base and J by 0 bases, with 12 bases between the two germline ends. CDR1 SGHVS and CDR2 FQNEAQ come from the germline V gene. The CDR3 loop reads CASSLVVYPMNTEAFF. Here the CDR3 DNA reads TGTGCCAGCAGCTTAGTAGTGTACCCCATGAACACTGAAGCTTTCTTT.